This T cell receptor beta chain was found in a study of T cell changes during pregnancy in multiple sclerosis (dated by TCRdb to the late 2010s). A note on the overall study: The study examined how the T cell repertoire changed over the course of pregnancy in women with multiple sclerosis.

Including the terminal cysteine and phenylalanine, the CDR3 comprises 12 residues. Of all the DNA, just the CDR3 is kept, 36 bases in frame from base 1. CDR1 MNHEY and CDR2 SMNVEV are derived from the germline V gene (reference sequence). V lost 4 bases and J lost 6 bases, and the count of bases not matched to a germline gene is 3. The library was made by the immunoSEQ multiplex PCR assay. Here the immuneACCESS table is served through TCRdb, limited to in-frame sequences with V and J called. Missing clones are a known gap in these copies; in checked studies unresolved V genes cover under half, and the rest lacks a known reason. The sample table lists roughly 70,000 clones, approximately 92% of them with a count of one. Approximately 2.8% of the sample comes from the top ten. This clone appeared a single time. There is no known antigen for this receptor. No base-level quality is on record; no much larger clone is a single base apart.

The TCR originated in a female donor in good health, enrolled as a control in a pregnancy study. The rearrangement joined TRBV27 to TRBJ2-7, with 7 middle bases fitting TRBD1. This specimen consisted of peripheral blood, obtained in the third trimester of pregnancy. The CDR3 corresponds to CASSSYRGEQYF. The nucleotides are TGTGCCAGCAGTTCGTACAGGGGCGAGCAGTACTTC.